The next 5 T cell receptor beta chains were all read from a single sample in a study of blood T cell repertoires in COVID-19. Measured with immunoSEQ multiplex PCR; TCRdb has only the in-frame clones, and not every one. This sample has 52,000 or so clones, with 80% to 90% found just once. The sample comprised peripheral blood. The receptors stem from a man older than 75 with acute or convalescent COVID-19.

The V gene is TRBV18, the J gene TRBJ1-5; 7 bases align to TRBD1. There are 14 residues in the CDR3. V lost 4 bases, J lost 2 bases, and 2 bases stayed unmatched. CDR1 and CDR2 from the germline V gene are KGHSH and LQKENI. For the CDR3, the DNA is TGTGCCAGCTCACAGGGGGCGGGCAATCAGCCCCAGCATTTT. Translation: CASSQGAGNQPQHF. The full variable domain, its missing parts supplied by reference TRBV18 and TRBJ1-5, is NAGVMQNPRHLVRRRGQEARLRCSPMKGHSHVYWYRQLPEEGLKFMVYLQKENIIDESGMPKERFSAEFPKEGPSILRIQQVVRGDSAAYFCASSQGAGNQPQHFGDGTRLSIL.

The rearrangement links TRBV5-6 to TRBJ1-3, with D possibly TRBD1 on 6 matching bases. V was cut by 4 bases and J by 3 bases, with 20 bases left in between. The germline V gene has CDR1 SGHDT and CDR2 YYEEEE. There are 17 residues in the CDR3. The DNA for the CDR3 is TGTGCCAGCAGCCCTCGGGTGGGGGCAACGCATGGAAACACCATATATTTT. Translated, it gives CASSPRVGATHGNTIYF.

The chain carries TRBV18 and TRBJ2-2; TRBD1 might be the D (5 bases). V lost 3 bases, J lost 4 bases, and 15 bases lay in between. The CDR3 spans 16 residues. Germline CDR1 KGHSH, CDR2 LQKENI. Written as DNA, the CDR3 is TGTGCCAGCTCACCGTACAGAGCAGGGCGCACCGGGGAGCTGTTTTTT. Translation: CASSPYRAGRTGELFF.

This chain's CDR3 is CASSFGTSSGYTF. The CDR3 nucleotides are TGTGCCAGTTCCTTTGGGACATCGAGTGGCTACACCTTC. The chain couples TRBV19 to TRBJ1-2, with D tentatively TRBD1 (6 bases). Germline CDR1 and CDR2: LNHDA and SQIVND (reference sequence). The CDR3 contains 13 residues. V was pared by 8 bases and J by 7 bases, with 17 bases between.

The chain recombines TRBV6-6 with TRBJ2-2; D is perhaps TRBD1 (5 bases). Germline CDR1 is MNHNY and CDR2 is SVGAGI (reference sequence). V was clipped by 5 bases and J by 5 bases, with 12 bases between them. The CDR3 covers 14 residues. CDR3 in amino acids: CASSTPGSTGELFF. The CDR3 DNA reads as TGTGCCAGCAGTACCCCAGGGTCGACCGGGGAGCTGTTTTTT.